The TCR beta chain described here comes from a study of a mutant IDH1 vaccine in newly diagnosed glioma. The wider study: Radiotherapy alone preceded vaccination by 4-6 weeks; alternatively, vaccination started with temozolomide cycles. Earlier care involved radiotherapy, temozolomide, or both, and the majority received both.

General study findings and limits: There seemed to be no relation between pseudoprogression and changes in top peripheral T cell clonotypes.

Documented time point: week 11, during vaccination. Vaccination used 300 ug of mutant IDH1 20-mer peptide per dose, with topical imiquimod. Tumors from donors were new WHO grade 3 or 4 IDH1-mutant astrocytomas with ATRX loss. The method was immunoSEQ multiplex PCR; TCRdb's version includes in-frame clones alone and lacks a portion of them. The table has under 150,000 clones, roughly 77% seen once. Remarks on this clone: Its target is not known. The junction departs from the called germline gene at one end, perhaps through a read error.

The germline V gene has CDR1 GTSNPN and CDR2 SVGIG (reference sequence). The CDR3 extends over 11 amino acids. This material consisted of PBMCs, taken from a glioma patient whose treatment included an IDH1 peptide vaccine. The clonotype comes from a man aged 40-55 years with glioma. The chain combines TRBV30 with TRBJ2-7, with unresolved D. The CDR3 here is CACKVPYGQYF. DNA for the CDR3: TGTGCCTGTAAGGTGCCCTACGGGCAGTACTTC.